This paragraph covers one T cell receptor beta chain sequence. The sample is drawn from a study of blood T cell repertoires in COVID-19. Trimming removed 4 bases from V and 4 bases from J; junction bases left unmatched: 9. CDR3 length equals 15 residues. Germline assignment: CDR1 ENHRY and CDR2 SYGVKD. Methods used by the authors: Reference gene primer amplification gave estimated nucleated cell counts. Generated by immunoSEQ multiplex PCR, the TCRdb table keeps only in-frame clones and is missing some. The V and J calls and clone size were taken over from that table, and D and trimming were inferred from the DNA. This table has 130,000 or so clones, 86% appearing once.

This sequence joins TRBV10-3 and TRBJ2-7, with 8 bases identical to TRBD2. The TCR sequence derives from an older woman with acute or convalescent COVID-19. The source material was peripheral blood. CDR3 sequence: CAISGGGRGEYEQYF. The CDR3 nucleotides are TGTGCCATCAGTGGCGGGGGGAGGGGTGAGTACGAGCAGTACTTC.